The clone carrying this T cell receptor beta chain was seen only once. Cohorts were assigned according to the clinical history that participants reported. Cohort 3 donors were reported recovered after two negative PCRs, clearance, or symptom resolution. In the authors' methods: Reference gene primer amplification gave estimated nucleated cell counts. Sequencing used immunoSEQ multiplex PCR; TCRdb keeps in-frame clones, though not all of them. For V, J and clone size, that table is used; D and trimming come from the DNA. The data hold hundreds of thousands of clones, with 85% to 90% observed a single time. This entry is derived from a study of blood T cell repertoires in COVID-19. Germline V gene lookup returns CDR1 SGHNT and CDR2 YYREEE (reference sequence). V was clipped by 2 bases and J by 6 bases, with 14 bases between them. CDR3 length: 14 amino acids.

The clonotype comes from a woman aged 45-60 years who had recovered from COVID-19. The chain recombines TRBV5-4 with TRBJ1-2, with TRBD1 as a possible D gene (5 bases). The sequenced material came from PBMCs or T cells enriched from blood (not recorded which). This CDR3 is CASSLGTGLDGYTF. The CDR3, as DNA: TGTGCCAGCAGCTTAGGGACTGGTCTCGATGGCTACACCTTC.